This T cell receptor beta chain stems from a study of CD4 T cell repertoires in COVID-19. These memory T cells were uncultured and sequenced directly after ex vivo isolation. V lost 1 base and J 6 bases, leaving 9 bases between the germline ends. The CDR3 totals 13 residues. Germline V gene lookup returns CDR1 SGHNT and CDR2 YENEEA. TCRdb's table, derived via immunoSEQ multiplex PCR, lists solely in-frame clones and lacks some. The data hold tens of thousands of clones, with under 90% observed a single time. The table lists this clone with a count of one. The source of this sequence is a human donor who had COVID-19. The gene calls are TRBV11-3 and TRBJ1-1; D not resolved. Sequenced material: CD4+ T cells from peripheral blood, taken after recovery from COVID-19. This CDR3 reads CASSLGSMAEAFF. The CDR3 nucleotides are TGTGCCAGCAGCTTAGGTTCGATGGCTGAAGCTTTCTTT.